The TCR beta chain described here comes from a study of T-cell memory formation after mild COVID-19. The trim removed 4 bases at V and 1 base at J, leaving 9 bases unmatched. The CDR3 has 16 residues. Germline V CDR1 and CDR2: KGHSH, LQKENI. Study outcomes and limitations: Clones that contracted from day 15 to 85 had balanced CD4/CD8; later expanders were CD4+ biased. CD8+ contracting clones occupied EMRA, while CD4+ ones occupied mainly CM and EM. Memory cells collected pre-infection included some clones that later responded, suggesting cross-reactive memory joined.

Via MiXCR, TCRdb re-called the 5' RACE reads, giving one row per CDR3 protein. The table includes approximately 150,000 distinct CDR3 sequences, approximately 14% detected once. As regards this clonotype: What it recognizes is unknown.

The TCR was taken from an adult woman who had mild COVID-19 (a few samples of this study predate the infection). Cell type and time point are not known. The sample consisted of PBMCs or a T cell subset sorted from them (not recorded which). The chain employs TRBV18 and TRBJ2-7, with 8 positions matching TRBD1. The CDR3 loop is CASSQTNGQGSYEQYF. For the CDR3, the DNA is TGTGCCAGCTCACAAACAAACGGACAGGGATCCTACGAGCAGTACTTC.